This is a list of T cell receptor beta chains from one sample in a study of shared clonotypes between healthy human individuals. Measured with immunoSEQ multiplex PCR; TCRdb has only the in-frame clones, and not every one. The repertoire includes some 480,000 clones, around 80% of them detected once, and more than 10% sits in the top ten. The source material was PBMCs. These receptors were taken from a woman aged 35 to 49 in good health. Some clones in this sample may be carry-over from other donors' samples. Each CDR3 is given with its conserved first and last residue. Fields, in order: D gene, J gene, clone size, V gene, CDR3 protein, CDR3 DNA. The D gene is left open where the match is weak. Size values are once, few and many counts, or a class for expanded clones, and some rows have none.

D: TRBD1
J: TRBJ2-2
size: .
V: TRBV2
CDR3: CASSAEFLTGGTGELFF
DNA: TGTGCCAGCAGCGCCGAATTTCTCACAGGGGGCACCGGGGAGCTGTTTTTT

D: .
J: TRBJ2-3
size: .
V: TRBV7-2
CDR3: CASSASAGLDTQYF
DNA: TGTGCCAGCAGCGCCTCTGCGGGCCTAGATACGCAGTATTTT

D: TRBD2
J: TRBJ2-3
size: few
V: TRBV7-8
CDR3: CASSPGLDPTDTQYF
DNA: TGTGCCAGCAGCCCAGGACTAGACCCCACAGATACGCAGTATTTT

D: TRBD1
J: TRBJ2-2
size: .
V: TRBV27
CDR3: CASSRDRGRSGELFF
DNA: TGTGCCAGCAGCCGGGACAGGGGGCGGTCCGGGGAGCTGTTTTTT

D: TRBD2
J: TRBJ2-5
size: .
V: TRBV28
CDR3: CASTLLAGETQYF
DNA: TGTGCCAGCACCCTACTAGCGGGAGAGACCCAGTACTTC

D: .
J: TRBJ2-2
size: many
V: TRBV6-1
CDR3: CASSRTGESGELFF
DNA: TGTGCCAGCAGTCGAACGGGGGAATCCGGGGAGCTGTTTTTT

D: .
J: TRBJ2-7
size: few
V: TRBV6-5
CDR3: CASGREYEQYF
DNA: TGTGCCAGTGGAAGGGAGTACGAGCAGTACTTC

D: TRBD1
J: TRBJ2-1
size: .
V: TRBV6-5
CDR3: CASSYSKQGAGEQFF
DNA: TGTGCCAGCAGTTACTCGAAACAGGGGGCGGGTGAGCAGTTCTTC

D: .
J: TRBJ2-1
size: few
V: TRBV9
CDR3: CASSPTFYEQFF
DNA: TGTGCCAGCAGCCCAACATTCTATGAGCAGTTCTTC

D: .
J: TRBJ1-4
size: .
V: TRBV15
CDR3: CATSRVEAGDTNEKLFF
DNA: TGTGCCACCAGCAGAGTCGAGGCAGGGGATACCAATGAAAAACTGTTTTTT

D: .
J: TRBJ1-3
size: many
V: TRBV9
CDR3: CASSVDVSSGNTIYF
DNA: TGTGCCAGCAGCGTAGATGTGAGCTCTGGAAACACCATATATTTT

D: .
J: TRBJ2-7
size: .
V: TRBV7-9
CDR3: CASSRSIGEQYF
DNA: TGTGCCAGCAGCCGGTCCATAGGCGAGCAGTACTTC

D: .
J: TRBJ2-3
size: .
V: TRBV11-1
CDR3: CASSLGRSTDTQYF
DNA: TGTGCCAGCAGCTTAGGGAGAAGCACAGATACGCAGTATTTT

D: .
J: TRBJ2-6
size: .
V: TRBV5-4
CDR3: CASSPNLPHISHSGANVLTF
DNA: TGTGCCAGCAGCCCAAACCTACCCCACATCAGCCATTCTGGGGCCAACGTCCTGACTTTC

D: .
J: TRBJ1-1
size: .
V: TRBV5-1
CDR3: CASSLPHGAGEAFF
DNA: TGCGCCAGCAGCTTACCACATGGGGCTGGTGAAGCTTTCTTT

D: TRBD1
J: TRBJ1-4
size: .
V: TRBV18
CDR3: CASSPRDRAPGPHEKLFF
DNA: TGTGCCAGCTCACCAAGGGACAGGGCCCCCGGCCCTCATGAAAAACTGTTTTTT

D: .
J: TRBJ1-5
size: once
V: TRBV28
CDR3: CASNFGSNQPQHF
DNA: TGTGCCAGCAACTTCGGCAGCAATCAGCCCCAGCATTTT

D: TRBD1
J: TRBJ2-4
size: once
V: TRBV7-9
CDR3: CASSFGQGNIQYF
DNA: TGTGCCAGCAGCTTTGGACAGGGGAACATTCAGTACTTC

D: .
J: TRBJ2-2
size: .
V: TRBV6-6
CDR3: CASIGWNTGELFF
DNA: TGTGCCAGCATAGGGTGGAACACCGGGGAGCTGTTTTTT

D: .
J: TRBJ2-3
size: .
V: TRBV6-5
CDR3: CASSSPTDTQYF
DNA: TGTGCCAGCAGTTCCCCCACAGATACGCAGTATTTT

D: .
J: TRBJ2-7
size: once
V: TRBV18
CDR3: CASSTQGTGEQYF
DNA: TGTGCCAGCTCAACACAGGGAACGGGGGAGCAGTACTTC

D: .
J: TRBJ2-1
size: once
V: TRBV7-2
CDR3: CASTSRILQGNEQFF
DNA: TGTGCCAGCACCTCTAGGATACTTCAGGGGAATGAGCAGTTCTTC

D: TRBD1
J: TRBJ1-2
size: .
V: TRBV5-4
CDR3: CASSPGQGLGYTF
DNA: TGCGCCAGCAGCCCGGGACAGGGCTTAGGCTACACCTTC

D: .
J: TRBJ2-7
size: .
V: TRBV19
CDR3: CASSAARDEQYF
DNA: TGTGCCAGTAGTGCGGCGAGGGACGAGCAGTACTTC

D: .
J: TRBJ2-3
size: .
V: TRBV28
CDR3: CASTPEGRGTDTQYF
DNA: TGTGCCAGCACCCCGGAGGGCCGGGGCACAGATACGCAGTATTTT

D: .
J: TRBJ1-5
size: .
V: TRBV28
CDR3: CASSFQLYNQPQHF
DNA: TGTGCCAGCAGTTTCCAGTTGTACAATCAGCCCCAGCATTTT

D: .
J: TRBJ2-5
size: .
V: TRBV5-4
CDR3: CASSFVAEMGTQYF
DNA: TGTGCCAGCAGCTTCGTAGCGGAAATGGGGACCCAGTACTTC

D: TRBD1
J: TRBJ1-5
size: .
V: TRBV27
CDR3: CASSPTATGEGSYSNQPQHF
DNA: TGTGCCAGCAGTCCCACGGCGACAGGGGAGGGTAGTTATAGCAATCAGCCCCAGCATTTT

D: .
J: TRBJ2-1
size: few
V: TRBV27
CDR3: CASSLFGTSDEQFF
DNA: TGTGCCAGCAGTTTATTCGGGACTTCGGATGAGCAGTTCTTC

D: .
J: TRBJ1-4
size: .
V: TRBV5-1
CDR3: CASSLAGAGEKLFF
DNA: TGCGCCAGCAGCTTGGCGGGGGCCGGTGAAAAACTGTTTTTT

D: TRBD2
J: TRBJ2-2
size: .
V: TRBV2
CDR3: CASSGPLAGGPNTGELFF
DNA: TGTGCCAGCAGTGGTCCGTTAGCGGGAGGCCCGAACACCGGGGAGCTGTTTTTT

D: .
J: TRBJ2-6
size: .
V: TRBV15
CDR3: CATSDEGGSGANVLTF
DNA: TGTGCCACCAGCGACGAGGGGGGGTCCGGGGCCAACGTCCTGACTTTT

D: .
J: TRBJ2-7
size: .
V: TRBV5-1
CDR3: CASSRDSGRSSYEQYF
DNA: TGCGCCAGCAGCAGGGACAGCGGGCGTAGCTCCTACGAGCAGTACTTC

D: .
J: TRBJ2-5
size: .
V: TRBV30
CDR3: CAHDRGTQETQYF
DNA: TGTGCTCACGATCGGGGTACCCAAGAGACCCAGTACTTC

D: .
J: TRBJ2-5
size: .
V: TRBV29-1
CDR3: CSVRRVGETQYF
DNA: TGCAGCGTCCGCAGGGTCGGGGAGACCCAGTACTTC

D: TRBD1
J: TRBJ2-2
size: .
V: TRBV19
CDR3: CASRSQGAGELFF
DNA: TGTGCCAGTAGGTCACAGGGGGCCGGGGAGCTGTTTTTT

D: TRBD1
J: TRBJ1-1
size: .
V: TRBV27
CDR3: CASSSRDRRYMNTEAFF
DNA: TGTGCCAGCAGTTCGAGGGACAGGAGATACATGAACACTGAAGCTTTCTTT

D: TRBD1
J: TRBJ2-7
size: .
V: TRBV5-5
CDR3: CASSLGGTGLSYEQYF
DNA: TGTGCCAGCAGCTTGGGAGGGACAGGGTTATCCTACGAGCAGTACTTC

D: TRBD2
J: TRBJ2-3
size: .
V: TRBV4-1
CDR3: CASSQGWGGTDTQYF
DNA: TGCGCCAGCAGCCAAGGCTGGGGAGGGACAGATACGCAGTATTTT

D: .
J: TRBJ1-2
size: .
V: TRBV28
CDR3: CASSSIQQGWNYGYTF
DNA: TGTGCCAGCAGCTCGATCCAACAGGGTTGGAACTATGGCTACACCTTC

D: .
J: TRBJ2-7
size: few
V: TRBV19
CDR3: CASSIQSGDSYEQYF
DNA: TGTGCCAGTAGTATTCAATCAGGGGACTCCTACGAGCAGTACTTC

D: TRBD1
J: TRBJ1-2
size: .
V: TRBV4-3
CDR3: CASSQAGTGNLRYTF
DNA: TGCGCCAGCAGCCAAGCCGGGACAGGGAATCTCCGCTACACCTTC

D: .
J: TRBJ2-7
size: .
V: TRBV5-1
CDR3: CASSLVGAHEQYF
DNA: TGCGCCAGCAGCTTGGTAGGAGCCCACGAGCAGTACTTC